Reported below is one T cell receptor beta chain. Its antigen is still unknown. TCRdb re-called the 5' RACE reads and shows each CDR3 protein once, DNA omitted. The sample totals some 460,000 distinct CDR3 sequences. The sample originates from a study of T cells expressing NK-cell markers. Study background: The TCR beta repertoires originated in sorted CD3+CD56+NKG2C+, CD3+CD56+NKG2C- and CD3+CD56-NKG2C+ T cells. The sequencing cohort of eight donors included seven HCMV-seropositive individuals and one seronegative individual. Study-wide results and caveats: Where several donors were concerned, these clonotypes also led the CD3+CD56-NKG2C+ fraction.

The germline V gene encodes CDR1 SGHKS and CDR2 YYEKEE (reference sequence). The CDR3 covers 17 residues. The clonotype comes from a woman between 45 and 60 years old in good health. The genes are TRBV5-5 and TRBJ1-3; TCRdb's D call of TRBD1 is untestable without DNA. Specimen: blood T cells: a sorted CD56 or NKG2C T cell subset, CD4+ or CD8+ T cells, or bulk PBMC T cells (not recorded which). The CDR3 is CASSLDPGTDSGNTIYF.